This TCR beta chain was recorded in a study of lymphopenia after photon versus proton radiotherapy. Study results and caveats: Post-nadir diversity loss with photons came from oligoclonal expansion, particularly CD8+ Temra cells.

The CDR3 is 12 residues long. Germline V gene data show CDR1 as SGHVS and CDR2 as FQNEAQ. Germline trimming cut 5 bases from V and 9 bases from J; bases unmatched to any gene: 4. For this clone: Its matching antigen is unknown. The same CDR3 can be traced to other DNA sequences in this sample.

Profiling relied on immunoSEQ multiplex PCR, and the TCRdb table lists in-frame clones only, not all of them. The repertoire holds roughly 42,000 clones, with 65% to 90% as singletons. The source material was peripheral blood, sampled from a patient treated with photon-based radiotherapy. V and J are TRBV7-8 and TRBJ2-1, with TRBD2 matching over 7 bases. The TCR was taken from a man aged 40-50 years with gastric cancer. The CDR3 sequence: CASSLGEGEQFF. Written as DNA, the CDR3 is TGTGCCAGCAGCCTAGGGGAGGGTGAGCAGTTCTTC.